These T cell receptor beta chains were read from a single sample in a study of blood T cells in healthy people across ages. TCRdb called the 5' RACE reads again in MiXCR, with one record for every CDR3 protein. This table holds about 1,400,000 distinct CDR3 sequences, 42% found once. Sequenced sample: blood. These receptors all stem from a young woman in good health. The CDR3 runs from the conserved cysteine through the conserved F or W. A D gene is named only where the DNA matches it firmly. The size entry is marked missing in some rows and otherwise reads once, few, many or a size class.

d_call j_call clone_size v_call cdr3_nt cdr3_aa
- TRBJ2-1 - TRBV13 TGTGCCAGCAGCCTCCCAGAGCCCCAGCAGTTCTTC CASSLPEPQQFF
TRBD2 TRBJ2-1 - TRBV5-8 TGTGCCAGCAGCTTGGCCGGGGCTAGCGGTCCCTACAATGAGCAGTTCTTC CASSLAGASGPYNEQFF
TRBD1 TRBJ1-4 - TRBV3-1 TGTGCCAGCAGCCAAGTTCGAAACAGGGGAGTTGAAAAACTGTTTTTT CASSQVRNRGVEKLFF
- TRBJ2-5 - TRBV11-2 TGTGCCAGCAGCGGAGGGGGAAGGGGGACCCAGTACTTC CASSGGGRGTQYF
- TRBJ1-1 - TRBV4-1 TGCGCCAGCAGCCAAGAAGGTTCTTACTACCGCACAGGGAAGAACACTGAAGCTTTCTTT CASSQEGSYYRTGKNTEAFF
- TRBJ2-1 - TRBV5-1 TGCGCCAGCAGCAAAGGGGGCGGGGGTACGAATGAGCAGTTCTTC CASSKGGGGTNEQFF
TRBD2 TRBJ2-3 few TRBV7-2 TGTGCCAGCAGCACACGACTAGCGGACACAGATACGCAGTATTTT CASSTRLADTDTQYF
TRBD2 TRBJ2-1 few TRBV5-1 TGCGCCAGCAGCCTCTCTAGGACTAGAGAGTTCTTC CASSLSRTREFF
- TRBJ2-3 - TRBV20-1 TGCAGGCAGGGTTCGGGGGATACGCAGTATTTT CRQGSGDTQYF
TRBD1 TRBJ2-1 once TRBV30 TGTGCCTGGAGTGCTGGACAGGGGGCATTGAATGAGCAGTTCTTC CAWSAGQGALNEQFF
- TRBJ2-7 - TRBV7-6 TGTGCCAGCAGCCTCTTTGGGGCGGGCGCCACGTCCTACGAGCAGTACTTC CASSLFGAGATSYEQYF
- TRBJ2-5 - TRBV28 TGTGCCAGCAGTTTTGGCTCCCCGGGCGGGACCCAGTACTTC CASSFGSPGGTQYF
- TRBJ1-4 - TRBV10-3 TGTGCCATCAGTGAGCCGGGGTTGAGCGGCGAAAAACTGTTTTTT CAISEPGLSGEKLFF
TRBD1 TRBJ1-1 - TRBV30 TGTGCCTGGGACAGGGTAAGAACTGAAGCTTTCTTT CAWDRVRTEAFF
- TRBJ2-7 - TRBV28 TGTGCCAGCAGAGTGGGAGGGACAGCCGGCGAGCAGTACTTC CASRVGGTAGEQYF
- TRBJ2-7 - TRBV10-1 TGCGCCAGCAGTGAGTCGGCAGGGGCCTACGAGCAGTACTTC CASSESAGAYEQYF